This T cell receptor (beta chain) was observed in a study of response to subunit inactivated influenza vaccine. General study points: The authors offered the suggestion that each seasonal influenza vaccination recruits few new T cells.

Concerning this clonotype itself: Its antigen is as yet unknown.

TCRdb re-derived calls from the RT-PCR reads in MiXCR, one entry per CDR3 protein. There are around 760,000 distinct CDR3 sequences in the sample; about 15% occur only once, and 5.5% to 8% lies in the top ten. Sequencing used PBMCs from blood, obtained 14 days before vaccination. The TCR comes from a man aged 45-60 years who received an inactivated influenza vaccine.

CDR3 sequence reads: CASTSRAGTNEQFF. CDR3 DNA sequence: TGTGCCAGCACCTCACGCGCGGGGACCAATGAGCAGTTCTTC. The rearrangement links TRBV27 to TRBJ2-1; D perhaps matches TRBD2 (6 bases). Germline V lookup: CDR1 MNHEY, CDR2 SMNVEV (reference sequence). V was pared by 7 bases and J by 6 bases, with 16 bases between. CDR3 length equals 14 residues.